The 30 T cell receptor beta chains below were found in one sample sequenced in a study of T-cell memory formation after mild COVID-19. TCRdb reprocessed the 5' RACE reads via MiXCR and lists one record per CDR3 protein. Altogether roughly 370,000 distinct CDR3 sequences are present, around a sixth being singletons, with the ten largest covering around a fifth. Sample: PBMCs or a T cell subset sorted from them (not recorded which). These receptors were collected from a man aged 18 to 30 who had mild COVID-19 (a few samples of this study predate the infection). Cell type and time point are not known.

The chain links TRBV5-1 to TRBJ2-7; 9 nucleotides match TRBD1. V dropped 0 bases and J dropped 2; count of bases not matched to a gene: 6. The CDR3 is 16 amino acids. The germline V gene has CDR1 SGHRS and CDR2 YFSETQ. The DNA for the CDR3 is TGCGCCAGCAGCTTGGAGGGGACAGGGACACCCTACGAGCAGTACTTC. Protein: CASSLEGTGTPYEQYF.

The V and J genes are TRBV7-2 and TRBJ2-1; TRBD2 matches 9 bases. Trimming at V came to 5 bases and at J to 6 bases, leaving 8 bases not matched to a gene. CDR3 length: 15 amino acids. In germline, CDR1 is SGHTA, CDR2 FQGNSA. DNA for the CDR3: TGTGCCAGCAGCCCGATAGCGGGGGTTTTCAATGAGCAGTTCTTC. It translates to CASSPIAGVFNEQFF.

This clonotype was counted at least ten times. The chain joins TRBV29-1 to TRBJ2-4; unclear D gene. The CDR3 extends over 13 amino acids. Trimming left V 4 bases short and J 1 base short, with 8 bases between. In germline, CDR1 is SQVTM, CDR2 ANQGSEA. The CDR3 DNA sequence: TGCAGCGTTGTACCCGGGGCCAAAAACATTCAGTACTTC. Its translation: CSVVPGAKNIQYF.

The chain carries TRBV11-2 and TRBJ2-7, with D maybe TRBD2 (5 bases). CDR3 length: 14 residues. From germline, CDR1 is SGHAT and CDR2 FQNNGV. V dropped 5 bases and J dropped 4 bases, with 15 bases sitting between them. CDR3 in amino acids: CASSGKEARYEQYF. The CDR3 bases are TGTGCCAGCAGCGGTAAGGAGGCTCGGTACGAGCAGTACTTC. Looking up the rest from reference TRBV11-2 and TRBJ2-7 gives the full variable domain: EAGVAQSPRYKIIEKRQSVAFWCNPISGHATLYWYQQILGQGPKLLIQFQNNGVVDDSQLPKDRFSAERLKGVDSTLKIQPAKLEDSAVYLCASSGKEARYEQYFGPGTRLTVT.

This clonotype was seen a handful of times. V and J are TRBV19 and TRBJ2-3; D unresolved. The CDR3 is 16 amino acids. Germline V gene lookup returns CDR1 LNHDA and CDR2 SQIVND (reference sequence). V was cut by 3 bases and J by 2 bases, with 15 bases left in between. CDR3 loop: CASSMVQEVNTDTQYF. CDR3 DNA: TGTGCCAGTAGTATGGTGCAGGAAGTCAACACAGATACGCAGTATTTT.

V is TRBV6-5 and J is TRBJ1-3; D is unresolved. The germline CDR1 and CDR2 sequences are MNHEY and SVGAGI. Between the trimmed V and J ends, which lost 10 bases and 0 bases, there was a span of 13 bases. This CDR3 has 14 amino acids. The CDR3: CATRRGFSGNTIYF. The CDR3 DNA reads TGTGCCACTAGGCGGGGTTTCTCTGGAAACACCATATATTTT.

This clonotype was picked up a small number of times. The V gene is TRBV4-1, the J gene TRBJ1-2; D ambiguous. Per germline, CDR1 MGHRA and CDR2 YSYEKL. CDR3 length: 15 amino acids. The V gene lost 0 bases and the J gene lost 7 bases, with 15 bases spanning the gap. The CDR3 nucleotides are TGCGCCAGCAGCCAAGAGGTTTTACGGGCTCCTGGCTACACCTTC. Protein sequence: CASSQEVLRAPGYTF.

This clonotype has at least ten counts. The rearrangement links TRBV23-1 to TRBJ2-2; D is ambiguous. TRBV23-1 is reported as an ORF; its role is uncertain. The CDR3 spans 11 residues. The V gene lost 3 bases and the J gene lost 4 bases, with 0 bases spanning the gap. CDR3 residues: CASSHTGELFF. CDR3 nucleotide sequence: TGCGCCAGCAGTCACACCGGGGAGCTGTTTTTT.

This clonotype was observed many times. V gene TRBV5-1 combines with J gene TRBJ2-3; 14 positions match TRBD2. Per germline, CDR1 SGHRS and CDR2 YFSETQ. With 0 bases clipped from V and 5 bases from J, the junction kept 8 bases outside the gene matches. This CDR3 has 18 amino acids. CDR3 nucleotides: TGCGCCAGCAGCTTGGCCCGACTAGCGGGGGGGCAATTAGATACGCAGTATTTT. This sequence encodes CASSLARLAGGQLDTQYF.

This clonotype showed up just a few times. The V call is TRBV6-2 or TRBV6-3, the J call TRBJ1-5; D gene ambiguous. Looked up from germline, CDR1 is MNHEY and CDR2 is SVGEGT. Trimming took 6 bases from V and 2 from J, leaving 14 bases between them. This CDR3 has 15 residues. Written as DNA, the CDR3 is TGTGCCAGCAGATTGACCTTCGCGGGCAATCAGCCCCAGCATTTT. Translation gives CASRLTFAGNQPQHF.

This clonotype was found a few times. The genes are TRBV5-1 and TRBJ1-1, with 8 nucleotides matching TRBD1. J was trimmed by 11 bases and V by 4 bases; bases with no gene match: 7. Germline loops: CDR1 SGHRS, CDR2 YFSETQ. CDR3 length equals 12 residues. The CDR3 is CASSIDRGNAFF. CDR3 sequence (DNA): TGCGCCAGCAGCATTGACAGGGGTAACGCTTTCTTT.

J is TRBJ1-1 and V is TRBV5-1; tentatively, D is TRBD1 (6 bases). Deletions cut 3 bases from V and 1 base from J, with 13 bases between. The length of the CDR3 is 15 residues. Germline loops: CDR1 SGHRS, CDR2 YFSETQ. CDR3 coding DNA: TGCGCCAGCAGCTCTACGGGACACCAGAACACTGAAGCTTTCTTT. Translated: CASSSTGHQNTEAFF.

This clonotype occurred a few times. The chain uses TRBV9 and TRBJ2-1; the D gene is possibly TRBD1 (6 bases). Trimming stripped 0 bases from V and 4 bases from J, with 8 bases between. Germline V gives CDR1 SGDLS, CDR2 YYNGEE. This CDR3 is 14 amino acids long. The CDR3 loop is CASSVAGTYNEQFF. The CDR3 nucleotides read TGTGCCAGCAGCGTAGCCGGGACATACAATGAGCAGTTCTTC.

This clonotype occurred a few times. The CDR3 reads CASSRTGTEKLFF. The CDR3 coding sequence is TGCGCCAGCAGCAGGACAGGGACTGAAAAACTGTTTTTT. J is TRBJ1-4 and V is TRBV5-1; TRBD1 matches 8 bases. With 4 bases clipped from V and 7 bases from J, the junction kept 3 bases outside the gene matches. There are 13 residues in the CDR3. From germline, CDR1 is SGHRS and CDR2 YFSETQ.

This clonotype was observed a few times. This chain uses TRBV20-1 with TRBJ1-1, with 10 positions matching TRBD1. Losses at the gene ends were 6 bases for V and 3 bases for J; bases not matched to a gene: 4. This CDR3 is built from 13 residues. Germline lookup yields CDR1 DFQATT and CDR2 SNEGSKA (reference sequence). In DNA form, the CDR3 reads TGCAGTGCCCCGGGACAGGGGTACACTGAAGCTTTCTTT. Residues: CSAPGQGYTEAFF.

This clonotype was counted only a few times. V and J are TRBV7-2 and TRBJ1-2; weak D call: TRBD1 (5 bases). This CDR3 spans 12 amino acids. The germline V gene has CDR1 SGHTA and CDR2 FQGNSA. In DNA, the CDR3 is TGTGCTATGCAACAGGTTAACTATGGCTACACCTTC. Translated: CAMQQVNYGYTF.

J is TRBJ2-7 and V is TRBV15; tentatively, D is TRBD1 (5 bases). V gave up 1 base and J gave up 3 bases, with 13 bases separating them. The CDR3 is made up of 15 amino acids. Germline V gene lookup returns CDR1 LNHNV and CDR2 YYDKDF (reference sequence). The CDR3 DNA reads TGTGCCACCAGCAGAGGCGCAGGGCATTACTACGAGCAGTACTTC. This translates into CATSRGAGHYYEQYF.

To note about this clonotype: At one end the junction does not follow the germline gene, possibly because of a read error. The gene calls are TRBV4-1 and TRBJ2-1; D ambiguous. Germline loops: CDR1 MGHRA, CDR2 YSYEKL. CDR3 length equals 12 residues. In nucleotides, the CDR3 is TGCGCCCGCAGCCAAGACTGGCAAGAGCAGTTCTTC. Its protein is CARSQDWQEQFF.

The J gene is TRBJ2-1, the V gene TRBV9; 13 nucleotides line up with TRBD2. The CDR3 length is 17 residues. J lost 2 bases, V lost 1 base, and 3 bases had no gene match. From germline, CDR1 is SGDLS and CDR2 YYNGEE. CDR3 region: CASSVTSGGVPYNEQFF. For the CDR3, the DNA is TGTGCCAGCAGCGTAACTAGCGGGGGGGTCCCCTACAATGAGCAGTTCTTC.

The sample holds a few counts of this clonotype. The V and J genes are TRBV6-6 and TRBJ2-6, with 7 bases aligning to TRBD1. V trimming: 5 bases; J trimming: 0 bases; junction bases outside the gene matches: 10. The CDR3 is 18 residues long. Germline CDR1 reads MNHNY; CDR2 reads SVGAGI (reference sequence). As DNA, the CDR3 is TGTGCCAGCAGTCCCTCAGGGACAGCACACTCTGGGGCCAACGTCCTGACTTTC. Translated, it gives CASSPSGTAHSGANVLTF.

This clonotype was recorded a few times. The rearrangement joins TRBV12-3 or TRBV12-4 to TRBJ2-2; 10 nucleotides line up with TRBD1. The CDR3 totals 15 residues. The junction had 6 bases not matched to a gene; V was cut back by 7 bases and J by 4 bases. CDR3 amino acids: CASNPTGGFTGELFF. Here the CDR3 DNA reads TGTGCCAGCAACCCGACAGGGGGCTTCACCGGGGAGCTGTTTTTT.

The table lists this clonotype with many counts. This chain connects TRBV4-3 to TRBJ1-2, with D uncertain. Per germline, CDR1 LGHNA and CDR2 YSLEER. Trimming removed 0 bases from V and 3 bases from J, with 8 bases in between. The CDR3 has 14 residues. The CDR3 sequence: CASSQEAGYYGYTF. The CDR3 DNA follows: TGCGCCAGCAGCCAAGAAGCGGGGTACTATGGCTACACCTTC.

V is TRBV5-1 and J is TRBJ2-1; D perhaps matches TRBD2 (6 bases). Trimming cost V 2 bases and J 2 bases, with 8 bases left between them. Looked up from germline, CDR1 is SGHRS and CDR2 is YFSETQ. The CDR3 covers 14 residues. Here the CDR3 DNA reads TGCGCCAGCAGCTTTCGCGGGGCCTACAATGAGCAGTTCTTC. Amino acid sequence: CASSFRGAYNEQFF.

This rearrangement joins TRBV12-3 or TRBV12-4 to TRBJ2-1, with 9 bases lining up with TRBD1. This CDR3 is built from 15 residues. J gave up 3 bases and V 4 bases, and 4 bases lay outside the gene matches. Here the CDR3 reads CASSSGTGNYNEQFF. The CDR3 region has the DNA TGTGCCAGCAGTTCCGGGACAGGGAACTACAATGAGCAGTTCTTC.

The rearrangement uses TRBV9 and TRBJ1-5; TRBD1 is a possible D gene (5 bases). Germline CDR1 reads SGDLS; CDR2 reads YYNGEE. The CDR3 loop spans 15 amino acids. With 4 bases removed from V and 3 bases from J, the gap between germline ends came to 14 bases. CDR3 loop: CASSLQGVSNQPQHF. The CDR3 DNA sequence: TGTGCCAGCAGCCTCCAGGGAGTCTCCAATCAGCCCCAGCATTTT.

This chain uses TRBV5-5 with TRBJ2-7; D is ambiguous. V lost 0 bases and J 4 bases, leaving 14 bases between the germline ends. Germline V lookup: CDR1 SGHKS, CDR2 YYEKEE (reference sequence). The CDR3 runs to 15 residues. CDR3: CASSLEPRTAYEQYV. The DNA for the CDR3 is TGTGCCAGCAGCTTGGAGCCTAGGACGGCATACGAGCAGTACGTC.

This clonotype was counted a few times. The genes are TRBV28 and TRBJ2-5; no reliable D call. The V and J ends lost 5 bases and 5 bases respectively, with 9 bases between them. The CDR3 spans 12 residues. The germline gives CDR1 MDHEN, CDR2 SYDVKM. The CDR3 sequence: CASSQTGETQYF. CDR3 in DNA: TGTGCCAGCAGTCAGACGGGTGAGACCCAGTACTTC.

This clonotype has only a few counts. The V call is TRBV7-3, the J call TRBJ2-3, with 9 bases identical to TRBD2. Germline CDR1 is SGHTA and CDR2 is FQGTGA. CDR3 length equals 13 residues. Germline trimming cut 5 bases from V and 6 bases from J; bases unmatched to any gene: 3. CDR3 protein: CASSRTSDDTQYF. DNA of the CDR3: TGTGCCAGCAGCAGGACTAGCGACGATACGCAGTATTTT. Full variable domain (missing parts from reference TRBV7-3 and TRBJ2-3): GAGVSQTPSNKVTEKGKYVELRCDPISGHTALYWYRQSLGQGPEFLIYFQGTGAADDSGLPNDRFFAVRPEGSVSTLKIQRTERGDSAVYLCASSRTSDDTQYFGPGTRLTVL.

V usage is TRBV5-1 and J usage is TRBJ1-1, with TRBD1 matching 8 bases. Germline lookup yields CDR1 SGHRS and CDR2 YFSETQ. CDR3 length: 13 amino acids. V shed 7 bases, J shed 0 bases, and the junction held 2 bases outside the gene matches. This CDR3 is CASGQGLNTEAFF. The CDR3 nucleotides are TGCGCCAGCGGACAGGGATTGAACACTGAAGCTTTCTTT.

In this sample, this clonotype turned up once. The rearrangement joins TRBV27 to TRBJ2-7, with D perhaps TRBD1 (6 bases). Trimming pared 6 bases from V and 3 bases from J, leaving 21 bases between. The V gene's germline CDR1 is MNHEY and CDR2 SMNVEV (reference sequence). CDR3 size: 16 residues. CDR3 nucleotides: TGTGCCAGCAGCCCGATATTGTCCCGGGACATCTACGAGCAGTACTTC. Amino acid sequence: CASSPILSRDIYEQYF.